Below, 21 T cell receptor beta chains from the same sample are listed, as sequenced in a study of Graves' ophthalmopathy and Graves' hyperthyroidism. RNA transcripts provided the template for amplifying TCR beta CDR3 regions. An opening RT-PCR round employed HTBI primers and preceded a second-round multiplex PCR. TCRdb ran MiXCR on the multiplex PCR reads and lists one entry per CDR3 protein. The sample lists about 740,000 distinct CDR3 sequences, roughly two fifths seen once, with about 40% in the top ten. Sample: peripheral blood. These receptors originate from an adult man with Graves' ophthalmopathy.

This clonotype was seen only a few times. The rearrangement joins TRBV20-1 to TRBJ1-5, with TRBD1 matching 7 bases. CDR1 is DFQATT, CDR2 SNEGSKA, per germline (reference sequence). This CDR3 region has 13 residues. With V trimmed by 1 base and J by 8 bases, 5 bases remained unmatched. DNA for the CDR3: TGCAGTGCTAGAGGACAGGGTTATGAGCCCCAGCATTTT. Protein sequence: CSARGQGYEPQHF.

In this sample, this clonotype turned up many times. This chain links TRBV6-5 with TRBJ2-5, with D perhaps matching TRBD1 or TRBD2 (6 bases each). The germline V gene has CDR1 MNHEY and CDR2 SVGAGI. The CDR3 has 15 residues. V was trimmed by 0 bases and J by 4 bases, leaving 12 bases between them. The CDR3 loop reads CASSYSMGGGETQYF. In DNA form, the CDR3 reads TGTGCCAGCAGTTACTCGATGGGGGGCGGAGAGACCCAGTACTTC.

Details on this clonotype: A single base separates this from a much larger clone, so it may be a read error. Written as DNA, the CDR3 is TGTGTCAGCAGAGAGGGGGCCGGCGAGACCCAGTACTTC. Amino acid sequence: CVSREGAGETQYF. The rearrangement links TRBV7-2 to TRBJ2-5; TRBD1 matches 7 bases. The CDR3 is made up of 13 amino acids. The V gene's germline CDR1 is SGHTA and CDR2 FQGNSA. The entire variable domain, with the rest obtained from reference TRBV7-2 and TRBJ2-5, is as follows: GAGVSQSPSNKVTEKGKDVELRCDPISGHTALYWYRQSLGQGLEFLIYFQGNSAPDKSGLPSDRFSAERTGGSVSTLTIQRTQQEDSAVYLCVSREGAGETQYFGPGTRLLVL.

The rearrangement uses TRBV20-1 and TRBJ2-7; 9 bases line up with TRBD2. The trim removed 0 bases at V and 3 bases at J, leaving 15 bases unmatched. Germline V gene sequence: CDR1 DFQATT, CDR2 SNEGSKA (reference sequence). This CDR3 is built from 18 residues. The CDR3 DNA is TGCAGTGCTAGAGATCGAAGTACAGAGCGGGAGGCTGTCTACGAGCAGTACTTC. It specifies CSARDRSTEREAVYEQYF.

Of note for this clonotype: The junction does not match germline at one end; this may be a read error. This rearrangement joins TRBV25-1 to TRBJ1-2; D remains unclear. This CDR3 is 14 amino acids long. Per germline, CDR1 MGHDK and CDR2 SYGVNS. CDR3 nucleotides: TGTGCCAGCAGATCTACCGGGAAAAACTCTGGCTACACCTTC. This sequence encodes CASRSTGKNSGYTF.

About this clonotype: A read error is possible here, since a much larger clone lies one base away. The chain employs TRBV10-3 and TRBJ2-5; weak D call: TRBD2 (5 bases). Germline CDR1 is ENHRY and CDR2 is SYGVKD. There are 12 residues in the CDR3. The chain's CDR3 is CASSYGEETQYF. The DNA of the CDR3 is TGTGCCAGCAGTTACGGGGAAGAGACCCAGTACTTC.

The V gene is TRBV7-2, the J gene TRBJ1-4; D uncertain. V gave up 1 base and J gave up 8 bases, with 11 bases separating them. Per germline, CDR1 SGHTA and CDR2 FQGNSA. This CDR3 contains 14 residues. The CDR3 loop is CASSLVPDREKLFF. The CDR3 DNA is TGTGCCAGCAGCTTAGTACCCGACCGAGAAAAACTGTTTTTT.

This clonotype was seen a handful of times. The chain is built from TRBV7-9 and TRBJ1-2; no definite D call. This CDR3 contains 14 residues. Germline V gene lookup returns CDR1 SEHNR and CDR2 FQNEAQ (reference sequence). Trimming removed 3 bases from V and 2 bases from J, with 10 bases in between. This CDR3 reads CASSFRGLNYGYTF. The CDR3 DNA follows: TGTGCCAGCAGCTTCCGAGGCCTGAACTATGGCTACACCTTC.

This clonotype was seen only a few times. CDR3 region: CASRSGTGNNQPQHF. The CDR3 coding sequence is TGTGCCAGCAGATCCGGGACAGGGAACAATCAGCCCCAGCATTTT. The chain combines TRBV12-3 or TRBV12-4 with TRBJ1-5, with TRBD1 matching 9 bases. V dropped 6 bases and J dropped 3; count of bases not matched to a gene: 6. The CDR3 consists of 15 residues.

In this sample, this clonotype turned up once. Just one base apart from a much larger clone, this may be a read error. This is likely a read error, given that the CDR3 carries no conserved phenylalanine or tryptophan at its end. The rearrangement joins TRBV6-4 to TRBJ1-1, with TRBD1 as a possible D gene (5 bases). V lost 5 bases and J 2 bases, leaving 12 bases between the germline ends. The CDR3 totals 14 residues. CDR1 is MRHNA and CDR2 is SNTAGT in the germline V gene. CDR3 sequence (DNA): TGTGCCAGCAGTCGAGGGACGTCAAACACTGAAGCTTTCCTT. It yields the protein CASSRGTSNTEAFL.

This clonotype has more than one count but fewer than ten. The CDR3 DNA reads as TGCAGTGCTAGAGATGTGGGGGTTTCGGTGGAAAAACTGTTTTTT. Its protein is CSARDVGVSVEKLFF. The V gene is TRBV20-1, the J gene TRBJ1-4, with TRBD1 as a possible D gene (5 bases). This CDR3 contains 15 residues. V was cut by 0 bases and J by 8 bases, with 16 bases left in between. Germline CDR1 is DFQATT and CDR2 is SNEGSKA (reference sequence).

There are a few counts of this clonotype. CDR3 region: CASSLGTGGAGAFF. The CDR3, as DNA: TGCGCCAGCAGCTTAGGGACAGGGGGCGCGGGTGCTTTCTTT. This chain links TRBV5-1 with TRBJ1-1; 12 bases map to TRBD1. After removal of 2 bases from V and 11 bases from J, the junction contained 7 bases not matched to a gene. CDR1 is SGHRS and CDR2 is YFSETQ in the germline V gene. The CDR3 runs to 14 residues.

A remark on this clonotype: Its ends do not fully match the called genes, so a read error is possible. This rearrangement joins TRBV10-3 to TRBJ1-2; D unresolved. Germline CDR1 reads ENHRY; CDR2 reads SYGVKD. CDR3 length equals 13 residues. The CDR3 DNA reads TGTGCCAGCAGTTTATCTACTGGGCGTGGTCTCACCTTC. Translated, it gives CASSLSTGRGLTF.

This clonotype was seen many times. The rearrangement uses TRBV29-1 and TRBJ1-1; 7 bases are shared with TRBD1. This CDR3 has 12 amino acids. The germline gives CDR1 SQVTM, CDR2 ANQGSEA. V dropped 1 base and J dropped 5; count of bases not matched to a gene: 1. The CDR3 coding sequence is TGCAGCGTTGAAGGACAGGGTACTGAAGCTTTCTTT. Encoded protein: CSVEGQGTEAFF.

This clonotype was seen repeatedly, ten times or more. CDR3 sequence reads: CASSYSSGGKLFF. The CDR3 region has the DNA TGTGCCAGCAGTTACTCGTCTGGGGGGAAACTGTTTTTT. The gene calls are TRBV6-5 and TRBJ1-4, with a possible D match to TRBD1 (5 bases). Trimming left V 0 bases short and J 11 bases short, with 10 bases between. Germline CDR1 and CDR2: MNHEY and SVGAGI. This CDR3 has 13 amino acids.

In this sample, this clonotype turned up many times. The chain is built from TRBV20-1 and TRBJ2-7, with D possibly TRBD1 on 6 matching bases. Germline V gives CDR1 DFQATT, CDR2 SNEGSKA (reference sequence). CDR3 length: 12 residues. Trimming stripped 7 bases from V and 1 base from J, with 11 bases between. The CDR3 here is CSVPTGSYEQYF. DNA for the CDR3: TGCAGTGTCCCGACAGGATCCTACGAGCAGTACTTC.

This clonotype has a handful of counts. This chain uses TRBV2 with TRBJ1-5; D perhaps matches TRBD1 (6 bases). Trimming took off 8 bases at V and 4 bases at J, with 18 bases between the two ends. Germline CDR1 reads SNHLY; CDR2 reads FYNNEI. The CDR3 extends over 15 amino acids. DNA for the CDR3: TGTGCCAGCGGTGGGGGGCACAAATTAAATCAGCCCCAGCATTTT. Translation gives CASGGGHKLNQPQHF.

The genes are TRBV2 and TRBJ2-7, with D unclear. Germline assignment: CDR1 SNHLY and CDR2 FYNNEI. Trimming shortened V by 6 bases and J by 2 bases, and 11 bases separated the two germline ends. CDR3 length equals 13 residues. The CDR3: CASRETPTYEQYF. The CDR3 DNA is TGTGCCAGCAGGGAGACACCAACCTACGAGCAGTACTTC.

The rearrangement links TRBV7-9 to TRBJ2-2; D unresolved. The CDR3 extends over 14 amino acids. The germline gives CDR1 SEHNR, CDR2 FQNEAQ (reference sequence). Trimming cost V 5 bases and J 3 bases, with 10 bases left between them. CDR3 region: CASSPEVDTGELFF. CDR3 in DNA: TGTGCCAGCAGCCCCGAAGTTGACACCGGGGAGCTGTTTTTT.

The chain carries TRBV2 and TRBJ1-5; the D is unclear. Germline V gives CDR1 SNHLY, CDR2 FYNNEI. This CDR3 has 12 residues. Trimming cost V 6 bases and J 5 bases, with 8 bases left between them. CDR3 in amino acids: CASRGMDQPQHF. As DNA, the CDR3 is TGTGCCAGCAGGGGAATGGATCAGCCCCAGCATTTT.

Only a few counts were recorded for this clonotype. Without the conserved terminal phenylalanine or tryptophan, this CDR3 likely stems from a read error. Because the CDR3's place on the DNA is in doubt, the DNA is left out and the CDR3 is given as listed by TCRdb. CDR3 sequence reads: CAISESMWR. The chain combines TRBV10-3 with TRBJ2-7. The germline gives CDR1 ENHRY, CDR2 SYGVKD. The CDR3 adds up to 9 amino acids, both ends counted.